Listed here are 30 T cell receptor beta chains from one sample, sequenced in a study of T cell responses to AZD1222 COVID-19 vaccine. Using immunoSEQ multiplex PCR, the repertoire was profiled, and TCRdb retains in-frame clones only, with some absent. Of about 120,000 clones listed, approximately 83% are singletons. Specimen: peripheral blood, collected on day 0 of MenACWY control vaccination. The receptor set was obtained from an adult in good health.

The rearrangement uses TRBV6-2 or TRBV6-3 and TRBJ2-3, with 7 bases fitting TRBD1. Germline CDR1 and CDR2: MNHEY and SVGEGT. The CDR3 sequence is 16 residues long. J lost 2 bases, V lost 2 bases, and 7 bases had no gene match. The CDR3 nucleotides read TGTGCCAGCAGTTACCAGACAGGGTGGAACACAGATACGCAGTATTTT. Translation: CASSYQTGWNTDTQYF.

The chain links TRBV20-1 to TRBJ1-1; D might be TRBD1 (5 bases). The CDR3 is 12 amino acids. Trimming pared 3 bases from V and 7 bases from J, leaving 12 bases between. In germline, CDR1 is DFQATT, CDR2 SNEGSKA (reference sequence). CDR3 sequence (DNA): TGCAGTGCTAGTGAGGGTGACAGTGAAGCTTTCTTT. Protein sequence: CSASEGDSEAFF.

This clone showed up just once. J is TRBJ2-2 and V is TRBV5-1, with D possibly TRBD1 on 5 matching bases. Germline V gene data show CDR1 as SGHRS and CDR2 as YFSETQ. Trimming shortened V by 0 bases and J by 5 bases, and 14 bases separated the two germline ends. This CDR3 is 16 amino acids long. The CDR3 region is CASSLAVDSATGELFF. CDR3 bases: TGCGCCAGCAGCTTGGCCGTTGACAGCGCGACCGGGGAGCTGTTTTTT. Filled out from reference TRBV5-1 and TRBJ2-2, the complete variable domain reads KAGVTQTPRYLIKTRGQQVTLSCSPISGHRSVSWYQQTPGQGLQFLFEYFSETQRNKGNFPGRFSGRQFSNSRSEMNVSTLELGDSALYLCASSLAVDSATGELFFGEGSRLTVL.

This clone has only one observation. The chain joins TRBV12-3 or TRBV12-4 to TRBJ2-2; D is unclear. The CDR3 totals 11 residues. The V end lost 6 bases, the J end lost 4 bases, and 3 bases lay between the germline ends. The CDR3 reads CASRATGELFF. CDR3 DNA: TGTGCCAGCAGGGCCACCGGGGAGCTGTTTTTT.

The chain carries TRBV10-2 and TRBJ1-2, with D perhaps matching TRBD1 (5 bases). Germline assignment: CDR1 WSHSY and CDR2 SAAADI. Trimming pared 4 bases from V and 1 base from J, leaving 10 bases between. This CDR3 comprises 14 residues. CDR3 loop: CASSGGLLNYGYTF. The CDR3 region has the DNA TGCGCCAGCAGTGGGGGACTCCTTAACTATGGCTACACCTTC.

CDR3 loop: CASSQDSSGTGTQYF. CDR3 in DNA: TGTGCCAGCAGCCAAGATTCATCAGGGACGGGGACCCAGTACTTC. V usage is TRBV4-2 and J usage is TRBJ2-5; D may match TRBD1 or TRBD2 (5 bases each). V dropped 0 bases and J dropped 7 bases, with 15 bases sitting between them. The CDR3 runs 15 residues. CDR1 and CDR2 from the germline V gene are LGHNA and YNFKEQ.

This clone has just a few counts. This CDR3 is CASRVQGSGGGELFF. CDR3 bases: TGTGCCAGCAGAGTACAGGGGAGCGGAGGCGGGGAGCTGTTTTTT. This chain links TRBV6-4 with TRBJ2-2; TRBD1 agrees at 7 bases. CDR3 length equals 15 residues. Germline V gene lookup returns CDR1 MRHNA and CDR2 SNTAGT. V lost 6 bases and J lost 7; bases outside the gene matches: 11.

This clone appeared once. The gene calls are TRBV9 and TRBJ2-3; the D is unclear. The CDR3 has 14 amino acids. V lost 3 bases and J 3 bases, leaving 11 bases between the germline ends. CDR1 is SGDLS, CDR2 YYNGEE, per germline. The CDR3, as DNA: TGTGCCAGCAGCGCGGTGGGCCAGACAGATACGCAGTATTTT. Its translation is CASSAVGQTDTQYF.

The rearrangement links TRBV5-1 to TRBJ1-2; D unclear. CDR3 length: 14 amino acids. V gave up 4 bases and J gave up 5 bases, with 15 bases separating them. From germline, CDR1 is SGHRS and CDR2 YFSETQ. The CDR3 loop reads CASSPPDGLYGYTF. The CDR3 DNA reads TGCGCCAGCAGCCCGCCAGACGGGCTTTATGGCTACACCTTC.

CDR3 DNA: TGTGCCAGCAGTCCAGGGGGTTCGGGCAATCAGCCCCAGCATTTT. Protein: CASSPGGSGNQPQHF. The chain is built from TRBV25-1 and TRBJ1-5; TRBD1 matches at 7 bases. With 5 bases clipped from V and 2 bases from J, the junction kept 6 bases outside the gene matches. This CDR3 has 15 amino acids. CDR1 and CDR2 (germline): MGHDK, SYGVNS.

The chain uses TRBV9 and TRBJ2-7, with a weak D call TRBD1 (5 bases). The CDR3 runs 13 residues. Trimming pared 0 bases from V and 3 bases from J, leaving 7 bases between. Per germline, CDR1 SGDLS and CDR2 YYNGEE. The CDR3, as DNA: TGTGCCAGCAGCGTAGGGGGCAGCTACGAGCAGTACTTC. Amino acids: CASSVGGSYEQYF. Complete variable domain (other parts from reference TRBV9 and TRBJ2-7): DSGVTQTPKHLITATGQRVTLRCSPRSGDLSVYWYQQSLDQGLQFLIQYYNGEERAKGNILERFSAQQFPDLHSELNLSSLELGDSALYFCASSVGGSYEQYFGPGTRLTVT.

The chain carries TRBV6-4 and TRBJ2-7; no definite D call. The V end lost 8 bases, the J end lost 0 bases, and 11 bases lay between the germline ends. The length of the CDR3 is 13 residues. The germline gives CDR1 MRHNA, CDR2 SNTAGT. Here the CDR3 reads CASGKTSSYEQYF. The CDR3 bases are TGTGCCAGCGGAAAGACAAGCTCCTACGAGCAGTACTTC.

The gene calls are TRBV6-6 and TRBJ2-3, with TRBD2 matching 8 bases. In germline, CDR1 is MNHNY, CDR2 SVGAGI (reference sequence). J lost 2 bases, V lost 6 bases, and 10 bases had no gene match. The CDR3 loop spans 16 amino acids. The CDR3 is CASSHPAGGDTDTQYF. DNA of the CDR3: TGTGCCAGCAGCCATCCGGCGGGGGGAGACACAGATACGCAGTATTTT.

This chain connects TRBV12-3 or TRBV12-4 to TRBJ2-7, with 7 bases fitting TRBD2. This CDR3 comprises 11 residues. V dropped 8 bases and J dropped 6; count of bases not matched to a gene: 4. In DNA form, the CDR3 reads TGTGCCAGCGGGGAGGGAGGCGAGCAGTACTTC. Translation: CASGEGGEQYF.

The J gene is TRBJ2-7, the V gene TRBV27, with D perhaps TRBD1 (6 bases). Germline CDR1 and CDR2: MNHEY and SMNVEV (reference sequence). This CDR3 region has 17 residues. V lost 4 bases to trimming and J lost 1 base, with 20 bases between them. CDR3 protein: CASSSFGRGSNSYEQYF. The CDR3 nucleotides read TGTGCCAGCAGTTCCTTCGGTAGGGGGTCAAATTCCTACGAGCAGTACTTC.

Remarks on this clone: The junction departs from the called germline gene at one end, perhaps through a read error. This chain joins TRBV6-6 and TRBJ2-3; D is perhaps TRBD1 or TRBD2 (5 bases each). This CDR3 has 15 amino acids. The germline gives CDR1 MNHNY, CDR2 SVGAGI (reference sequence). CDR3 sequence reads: CASSYWGRGTGTQYF. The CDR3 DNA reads TGTGCCAGCAGTTACTGGGGGAGAGGAACAGGTACGCAGTATTTT.

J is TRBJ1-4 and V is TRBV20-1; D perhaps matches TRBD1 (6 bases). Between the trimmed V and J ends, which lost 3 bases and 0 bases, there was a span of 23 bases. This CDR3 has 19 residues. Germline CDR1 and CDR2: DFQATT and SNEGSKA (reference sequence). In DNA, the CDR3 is TGCAGTGCTAGTAGCCATCTACCGAGGGGGGTATCAACTAATGAAAAACTGTTTTTT. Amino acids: CSASSHLPRGVSTNEKLFF.

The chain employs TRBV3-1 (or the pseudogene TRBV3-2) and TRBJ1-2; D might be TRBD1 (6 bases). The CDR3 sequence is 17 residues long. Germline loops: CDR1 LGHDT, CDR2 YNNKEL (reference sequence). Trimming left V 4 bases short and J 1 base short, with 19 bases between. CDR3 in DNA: TGTGCCAGCAGCCGGGGGCGGGGCGGGGGAGGTAACTATGGCTACACCTTC. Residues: CASSRGRGGGGNYGYTF.

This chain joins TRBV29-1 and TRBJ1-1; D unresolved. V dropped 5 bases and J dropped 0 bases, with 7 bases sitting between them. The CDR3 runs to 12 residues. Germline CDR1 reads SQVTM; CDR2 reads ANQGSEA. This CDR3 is CSVPHLNTEAFF. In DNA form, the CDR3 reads TGCAGCGTTCCCCATCTGAACACTGAAGCTTTCTTT.

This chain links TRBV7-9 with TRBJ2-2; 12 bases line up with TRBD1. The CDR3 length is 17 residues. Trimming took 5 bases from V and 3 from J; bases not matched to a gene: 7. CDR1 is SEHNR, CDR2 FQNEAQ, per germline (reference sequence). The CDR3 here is CASSPGQGAQDTGELFF. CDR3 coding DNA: TGTGCCAGCAGCCCGGGACAGGGGGCGCAGGACACCGGGGAGCTGTTTTTT.

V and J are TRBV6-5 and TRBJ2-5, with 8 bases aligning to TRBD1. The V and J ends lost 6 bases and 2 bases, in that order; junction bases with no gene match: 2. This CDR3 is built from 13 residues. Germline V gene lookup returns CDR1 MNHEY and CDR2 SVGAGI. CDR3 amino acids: CASSYRGQETQYF. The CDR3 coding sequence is TGTGCCAGCAGCTACAGGGGGCAAGAGACCCAGTACTTC.

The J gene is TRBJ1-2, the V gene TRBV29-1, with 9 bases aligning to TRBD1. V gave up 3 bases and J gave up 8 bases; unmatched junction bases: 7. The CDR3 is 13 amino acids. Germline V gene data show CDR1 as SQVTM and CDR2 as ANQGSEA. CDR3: CSVEKGQGSGYTF. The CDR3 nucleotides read TGCAGCGTTGAGAAGGGACAGGGCAGCGGCTACACCTTC.

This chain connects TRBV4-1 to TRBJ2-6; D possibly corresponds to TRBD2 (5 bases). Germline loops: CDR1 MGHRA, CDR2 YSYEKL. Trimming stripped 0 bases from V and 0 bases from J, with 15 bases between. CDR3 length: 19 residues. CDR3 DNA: TGCGCCAGCAGCCAAGAAGGGCGGGCCCTACTCTCTGGGGCCAACGTCCTGACTTTC. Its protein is CASSQEGRALLSGANVLTF.

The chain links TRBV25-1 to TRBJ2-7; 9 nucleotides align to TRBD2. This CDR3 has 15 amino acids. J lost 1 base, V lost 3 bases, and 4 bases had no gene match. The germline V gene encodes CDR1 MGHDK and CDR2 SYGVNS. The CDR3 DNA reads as TGTGCCAGCAGTGACCCAGCGGGGGGATCCTACGAGCAGTACTTC. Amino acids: CASSDPAGGSYEQYF.

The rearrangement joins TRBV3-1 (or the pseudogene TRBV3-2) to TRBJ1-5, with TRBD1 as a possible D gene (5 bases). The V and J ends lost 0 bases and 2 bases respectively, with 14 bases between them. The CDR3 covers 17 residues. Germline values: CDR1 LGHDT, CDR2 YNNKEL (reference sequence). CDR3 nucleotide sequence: TGTGCCAGCAGCCAAGAATGGGGGAAGATATGCAATCAGCCCCAGCATTTT. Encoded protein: CASSQEWGKICNQPQHF.

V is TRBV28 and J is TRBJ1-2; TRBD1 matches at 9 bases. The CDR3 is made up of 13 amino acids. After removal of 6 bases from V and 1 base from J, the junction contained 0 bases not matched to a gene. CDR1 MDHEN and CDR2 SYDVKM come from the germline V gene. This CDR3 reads CASRGQGNYGYTF. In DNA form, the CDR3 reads TGTGCCAGCAGGGGACAGGGTAACTATGGCTACACCTTC.

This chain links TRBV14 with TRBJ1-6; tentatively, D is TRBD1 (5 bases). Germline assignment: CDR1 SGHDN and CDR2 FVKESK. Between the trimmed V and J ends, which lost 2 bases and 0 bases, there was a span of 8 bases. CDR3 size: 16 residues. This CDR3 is CASSQLGGSYNSPLHF. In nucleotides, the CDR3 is TGTGCCAGCAGCCAATTGGGGGGCTCCTATAATTCACCCCTCCACTTT.

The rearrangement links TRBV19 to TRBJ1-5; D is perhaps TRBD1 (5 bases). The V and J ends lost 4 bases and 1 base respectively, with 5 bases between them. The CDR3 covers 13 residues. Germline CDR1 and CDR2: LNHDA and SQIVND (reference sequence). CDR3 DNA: TGTGCCAGTAGTAGACAGAGCAATCAGCCCCAGCATTTT. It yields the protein CASSRQSNQPQHF.

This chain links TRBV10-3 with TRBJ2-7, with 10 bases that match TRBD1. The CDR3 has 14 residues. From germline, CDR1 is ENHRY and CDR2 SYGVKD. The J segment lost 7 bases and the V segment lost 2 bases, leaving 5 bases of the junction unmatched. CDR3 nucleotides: TGTGCCATCAGTGAGCTCGACAGGGGGCGGGAGCAGTACTTC. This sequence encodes CAISELDRGREQYF.

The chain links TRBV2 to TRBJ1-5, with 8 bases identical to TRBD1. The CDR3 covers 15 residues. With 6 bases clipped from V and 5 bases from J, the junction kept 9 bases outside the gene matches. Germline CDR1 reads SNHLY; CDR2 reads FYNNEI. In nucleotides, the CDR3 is TGTGCCAGCAGGGCTCGGACAGGGCTTTATCAGCCCCAGCATTTT. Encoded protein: CASRARTGLYQPQHF.